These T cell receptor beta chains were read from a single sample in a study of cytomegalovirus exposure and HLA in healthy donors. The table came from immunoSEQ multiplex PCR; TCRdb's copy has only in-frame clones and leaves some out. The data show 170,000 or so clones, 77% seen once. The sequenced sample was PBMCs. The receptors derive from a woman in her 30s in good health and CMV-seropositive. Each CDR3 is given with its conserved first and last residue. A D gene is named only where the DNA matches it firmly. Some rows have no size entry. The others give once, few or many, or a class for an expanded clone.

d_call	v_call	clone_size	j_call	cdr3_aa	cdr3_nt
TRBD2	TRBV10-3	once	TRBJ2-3	CATLAGQTDTQYF	TGTGCCACCCTAGCGGGACAGACAGATACGCAGTATTTT
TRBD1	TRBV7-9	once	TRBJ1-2	CASSLALQGAKDGYTF	TGTGCCAGCAGCTTAGCGCTCCAGGGGGCTAAGGATGGCTACACCTTC
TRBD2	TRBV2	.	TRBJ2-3	CASSLTSGRLDTQYF	TGTGCCAGCAGCCTGACTAGCGGGAGGCTTGATACGCAGTATTTT
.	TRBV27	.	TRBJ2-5	CASSLGSLETQYF	TGTGCCAGCAGTTTGGGGAGTTTGGAGACCCAGTACTTC
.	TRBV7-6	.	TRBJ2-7	CASSLGSLYEQYF	TGTGCCAGCAGCTTAGGGAGTCTCTACGAGCAGTACTTC
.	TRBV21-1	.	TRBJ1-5	CASSTEGQGTHSNQPQHF	TGTGCCAGCAGCACCGAAGGACAGGGGACACATAGCAATCAGCCCCAGCATTTT
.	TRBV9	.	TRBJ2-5	CASSVGMERRGETQYF	TGTGCCAGCAGCGTAGGGATGGAGAGGAGGGGAGAGACCCAGTACTTC
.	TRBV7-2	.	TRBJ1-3	CASSLLGVLSGNTIYF	TGTGCCAGCAGCTTATTAGGGGTGCTCTCTGGAAACACCATATATTTT
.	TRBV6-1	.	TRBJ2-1	CASSELWGEHEQFF	TGTGCCAGCAGTGAACTGTGGGGGGAACATGAGCAGTTCTTC
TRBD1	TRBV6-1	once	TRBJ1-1	CASSDRGRVGAEAFF	TGTGCCAGCAGTGATAGGGGGCGAGTGGGGGCTGAAGCTTTCTTT
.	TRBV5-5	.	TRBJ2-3	CASSSMDSNTQYF	TGTGCCAGCAGTTCGATGGACTCAAATACGCAGTATTTT
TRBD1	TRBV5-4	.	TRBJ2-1	CASSRTGGTYNEQFF	TGTGCCAGCAGCCGAACAGGGGGCACCTACAATGAGCAGTTCTTC
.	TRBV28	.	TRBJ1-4	CASSLTDGRLELFF	TGTGCCAGCAGTTTAACTGACGGAAGACTCGAACTGTTTTTT
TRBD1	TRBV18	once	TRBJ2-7	CASTFDRAFSPYEQYF	TGTGCCAGCACCTTCGACAGGGCCTTTTCTCCCTACGAGCAGTACTTC
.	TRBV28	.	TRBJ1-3	CASTQSQAGEGNTIYF	TGTGCCAGCACCCAAAGTCAGGCAGGGGAAGGAAACACCATATATTTT
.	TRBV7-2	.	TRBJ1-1	CASSEMAVNTEAFF	TGTGCCAGCAGCGAAATGGCCGTGAACACTGAAGCTTTCTTT
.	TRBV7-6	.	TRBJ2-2	CASSLIAPGASNTGELFF	TGTGCCAGCAGCTTAATCGCCCCAGGGGCCTCGAACACCGGGGAGCTGTTTTTT
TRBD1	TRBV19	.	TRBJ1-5	CASKQQGGSQPQHF	TGTGCCAGCAAACAACAGGGGGGTAGTCAGCCCCAGCATTTT
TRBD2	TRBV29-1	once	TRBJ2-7	CSASGLQTYEQYF	TGCAGCGCCTCGGGACTACAGACCTACGAGCAGTACTTC
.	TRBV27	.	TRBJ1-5	CASSKSGDEGQPQHF	TGTGCCAGCAGCAAATCAGGGGATGAGGGACAGCCCCAGCATTTT
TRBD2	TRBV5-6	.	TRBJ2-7	CASTRTSHPYEQYF	TGTGCCAGCACCAGGACTAGCCATCCCTACGAGCAGTACTTC
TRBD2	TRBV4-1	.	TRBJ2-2	CASSLSFGLAGELFF	TGCGCCAGCAGCCTGTCTTTCGGACTAGCCGGGGAGCTGTTTTTT
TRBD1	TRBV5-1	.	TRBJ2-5	CASSLPTGGLVETQYF	TGCGCCAGCTCTCTGCCAACAGGGGGCTTAGTAGAGACCCAGTACTTC
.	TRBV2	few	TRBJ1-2	CASTSTSRLNYGYTF	TGTGCCAGCACCTCAACTAGTCGGCTTAACTATGGCTACACCTTC
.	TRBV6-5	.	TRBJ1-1	CASSYSGGVKEAFF	TGTGCCAGCAGTTACTCAGGGGGAGTCAAAGAAGCTTTCTTT
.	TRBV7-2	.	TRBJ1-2	CASTGGGGAPGYTF	TGTGCCAGCACCGGCGGTGGAGGGGCGCCTGGCTACACCTTC
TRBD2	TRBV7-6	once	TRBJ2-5	CASSLDNGLEGTQYF	TGTGCCAGCAGCTTAGATAACGGACTAGAAGGGACCCAGTACTTC
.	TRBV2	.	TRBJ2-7	CATGAGTDYEQYF	TGTGCCACGGGGGCCGGGACAGACTACGAGCAGTACTTC
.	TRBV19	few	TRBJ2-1	CASSIRWRDRDNEQFF	TGTGCCAGTAGTATTAGGTGGCGGGACCGCGACAATGAGCAGTTCTTC
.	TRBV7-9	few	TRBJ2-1	CASSPREFGEQFF	TGTGCCAGCAGCCCGAGGGAGTTTGGGGAGCAGTTCTTC
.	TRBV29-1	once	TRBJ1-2	CSGGEGDYGYTF	TGCAGCGGGGGGGAAGGGGATTATGGCTACACCTTC